These 30 T cell receptor beta chains share one sample of origin, sequenced in a study of cytomegalovirus exposure and HLA in healthy donors. It was with 60 Vbeta and 13 Jbeta primers that the PCR ran. Only in-frame clones appear in the TCRdb table, and some are missing; sequencing was by immunoSEQ multiplex PCR. Of 100,000 to 140,000 clones in the sample, around three quarters were seen once. The sample consisted of PBMCs. The source is a young man in good health and CMV-seronegative.

The chain links TRBV5-6 to TRBJ1-5; no clear D gene. The CDR3 is made up of 14 amino acids. Germline V gene sequence: CDR1 SGHDT, CDR2 YYEEEE. The germline V and J ends were trimmed by 1 base and 0 bases, with 5 bases remaining between them. The CDR3 DNA is TGTGCCAGCAGCTTGTACAATAGCAATCAGCCCCAGCATTTT. Translated, it gives CASSLYNSNQPQHF.

The chain joins TRBV5-1 to TRBJ2-5, with TRBD2 matching over 8 bases. Unmatched junction bases numbered 8, after V lost 4 bases and J lost 3 bases. This CDR3 contains 15 residues. CDR1 is SGHRS, CDR2 YFSETQ, per germline. The CDR3 sequence is CASSPVGTREETQYF. In nucleotides, the CDR3 is TGCGCCAGCAGCCCCGTCGGGACTAGAGAAGAGACCCAGTACTTC.

This clone showed up just once. V usage is TRBV29-1 and J usage is TRBJ1-5; 7 bases align to TRBD1. The CDR3 length is 13 residues. The V segment lost 4 bases and the J segment 2 bases; nucleotides outside the gene matches: 2. CDR1 and CDR2 (germline): SQVTM, ANQGSEA. CDR3 sequence reads: CSVGQGGNQPQHF. DNA for the CDR3: TGCAGCGTTGGACAGGGAGGCAATCAGCCCCAGCATTTT. Full variable domain (missing parts from reference TRBV29-1 and TRBJ1-5): SAVISQKPSRDICQRGTSLTIQCQVDSQVTMMFWYRQQPGQSLTLIATANQGSEATYESGFVIDKFPISRPNLTFSTLTVSNMSPEDSSIYLCSVGQGGNQPQHFGDGTRLSIL.

The chain employs TRBV28 and TRBJ2-1; TRBD1 aligns across 8 bases. This CDR3 comprises 17 residues. CDR1 is MDHEN, CDR2 SYDVKM, per germline. The V and J ends lost 6 bases and 3 bases, in that order; junction bases with no gene match: 13. The DNA for the CDR3 is TGTGCCAGCAGACACATATCGGACAGGGTGGGCTACAATGAGCAGTTCTTC. Its translation: CASRHISDRVGYNEQFF.

This rearrangement joins TRBV18 to TRBJ1-1; D is unresolved. The V and J ends lost 3 bases and 12 bases respectively, with 11 bases between them. Germline CDR1 is KGHSH and CDR2 is LQKENI. The CDR3 runs to 11 residues. CDR3 protein: CASSPGEITFF. CDR3 sequence (DNA): TGTGCCAGCTCACCGGGAGAGATAACTTTCTTT.

In its sample, this clone was seen once. CDR3 bases: TGTGCCAGCTCCCAGGGGGCAGGGAATTCACCCCTCCACTTT. Protein product: CASSQGAGNSPLHF. The rearrangement uses TRBV18 and TRBJ1-6, with 8 bases aligning to TRBD1. The CDR3 totals 14 residues. V lost 6 bases and J lost 7; bases outside the gene matches: 5. Germline-derived CDR1 and CDR2 are KGHSH and LQKENI.

V and J are TRBV5-4 and TRBJ2-2; D is undetermined. Trimming pared 4 bases from V and 4 bases from J, leaving 8 bases between. The germline gives CDR1 SGHNT, CDR2 YYREEE (reference sequence). The CDR3 covers 13 residues. The CDR3 loop is CASSLGRTGELFF. The DNA for the CDR3 is TGTGCCAGCAGCCTTGGGCGCACCGGGGAGCTGTTTTTT.

The chain uses TRBV19 and TRBJ1-2, with D perhaps TRBD1 (6 bases). The ends were cut back, 1 base at V and 2 bases at J, with 11 bases in the middle. This CDR3 spans 15 amino acids. Germline-derived CDR1 and CDR2 are LNHDA and SQIVND (reference sequence). Written as DNA, the CDR3 is TGTGCCAGTAGTATAGTACAGGGACGAAACTATGGCTACACCTTC. Its protein is CASSIVQGRNYGYTF.

The rearrangement links TRBV6-1 to TRBJ2-2, with 11 bases fitting TRBD2. The CDR3 has 19 amino acids. Germline V gives CDR1 MNHNS, CDR2 SASEGT. With 3 bases clipped from V and 6 bases from J, the junction kept 15 bases outside the gene matches. CDR3 sequence (DNA): TGTGCCAGCAGTGAGAAACCCCCCTTAACTAGCGGGGGCCCCGGGGAGCTGTTTTTT. It yields the protein CASSEKPPLTSGGPGELFF.

V is TRBV30 and J is TRBJ1-3; tentatively, D is TRBD1 (5 bases). Germline loops: CDR1 GTSNPN, CDR2 SVGIG (reference sequence). The V and J ends lost 7 bases and 2 bases respectively, with 15 bases between them. CDR3 size: 14 residues. CDR3 nucleotides: TGTGCCTTCGACCCCCGGGGGGCTGGAAACACCATATATTTT. Translation gives CAFDPRGAGNTIYF.

The CDR3, as DNA: TGTGCCAGCAGCTTTGGACAGCGCACAGATACGCAGTATTTT. Translating gives CASSFGQRTDTQYF. This chain joins TRBV7-3 and TRBJ2-3, with D perhaps TRBD1 (6 bases). V was clipped by 3 bases and J by 1 base, with 8 bases between them. Germline loops: CDR1 SGHTA, CDR2 FQGTGA. The CDR3 extends over 14 amino acids.

This clone was detected once. The chain carries TRBV30 and TRBJ2-1; 7 nucleotides match TRBD2. CDR1 is GTSNPN, CDR2 SVGIG, per germline (reference sequence). This CDR3 has 14 amino acids. V gave up 2 bases and J gave up 4 bases; unmatched junction bases: 5. CDR3 residues: CAWSSTSQYNEQFF. Written as DNA, the CDR3 is TGTGCCTGGAGTTCGACTAGCCAATACAATGAGCAGTTCTTC.

V gene TRBV29-1 combines with J gene TRBJ2-5; TRBD1 aligns across 9 bases. The CDR3 is made up of 14 amino acids. From germline, CDR1 is SQVTM and CDR2 ANQGSEA. With V trimmed by 7 bases and J by 2 bases, 8 bases remained unmatched. CDR3 nucleotide sequence: TGCAGCGCCATGAAACAGGGGGCTCAAGAGACCCAGTACTTC. Translating gives CSAMKQGAQETQYF.

This chain uses TRBV15 with TRBJ2-7, with 8 nucleotides matching TRBD2. The J segment lost 5 bases and the V segment lost 1 base, leaving 4 bases of the junction unmatched. From germline, CDR1 is LNHNV and CDR2 YYDKDF (reference sequence). The CDR3 loop spans 14 amino acids. CDR3 sequence: CATSRAGGLDEQYF. DNA for the CDR3: TGTGCCACCAGCAGAGCGGGGGGGCTCGACGAGCAGTACTTC.

This clone was counted a single time. The chain employs TRBV10-2 and TRBJ1-1; D is undetermined. Between the trimmed V and J ends, which lost 7 bases and 8 bases, there was a span of 23 bases. Germline CDR1 is WSHSY and CDR2 is SAAADI. The CDR3 covers 15 residues. The CDR3 DNA follows: TGCGCCAGCACGGAAGTGGGCAGGTTTGACCGCGAAGCTTTCTTT. It yields the protein CASTEVGRFDREAFF.

The J gene is TRBJ1-3, the V gene TRBV19; 9 positions match TRBD1. The J segment lost 0 bases and the V segment lost 10 bases, leaving 16 bases of the junction unmatched. The CDR3 totals 18 residues. Germline loops: CDR1 LNHDA, CDR2 SQIVND (reference sequence). The CDR3 DNA is TGTGCCATCTCTTCCGGGACAGGGCTCTTCTCCTCTGGAAACACCATATATTTT. Its translation is CAISSGTGLFSSGNTIYF.

V and J are TRBV6-1 and TRBJ1-2; D remains unclear. V shed 7 bases and J shed 5 bases, with 14 bases lying between them. CDR1 MNHNS and CDR2 SASEGT come from the germline V gene. This CDR3 region has 13 residues. The CDR3 region is CASTYGEGYGYTF. DNA for the CDR3: TGTGCCAGCACCTACGGGGAGGGTTATGGCTACACCTTC.

The chain has TRBV29-1 and TRBJ2-7, with D possibly matching TRBD2 (6 bases). The V gene lost 7 bases and the J gene lost 6 bases, with 19 bases spanning the gap. The CDR3 loop spans 13 amino acids. Germline assignment: CDR1 SQVTM and CDR2 ANQGSEA. CDR3 DNA sequence: TGCAGCGGGGAGGCACAGGTCGACCCCGAGCAGTACTTC. It is translated as CSGEAQVDPEQYF.

V gene TRBV5-4 combines with J gene TRBJ1-2, with D unresolved. V dropped 7 bases and J dropped 5 bases, with 18 bases sitting between them. Germline CDR1 and CDR2: SGHNT and YYREEE (reference sequence). The CDR3 runs to 14 residues. CDR3 DNA sequence: TGTGCCAGCTCCAGCCTTGGAGGTGATTATGGCTACACCTTC. This codes for CASSSLGGDYGYTF.

The CDR3, as DNA: TGTGCCAGCAGCTTACTAGGACAGGGGGCGAATTCACCCCTCCACTTT. The encoded protein is CASSLLGQGANSPLHF. The chain employs TRBV7-3 and TRBJ1-6; 11 bases agree with TRBD1. From germline, CDR1 is SGHTA and CDR2 FQGTGA. The J segment lost 7 bases and the V segment lost 2 bases, leaving 4 bases of the junction unmatched. The CDR3 consists of 16 residues. Full variable domain (remainder filled in from reference TRBV7-3 and TRBJ1-6): GAGVSQTPSNKVTEKGKYVELRCDPISGHTALYWYRQSLGQGPEFLIYFQGTGAADDSGLPNDRFFAVRPEGSVSTLKIQRTERGDSAVYLCASSLLGQGANSPLHFGNGTRLTVT.

The chain has TRBV5-8 and TRBJ2-2; TRBD2 matches 7 bases. The V segment lost 6 bases and the J segment 2 bases; nucleotides outside the gene matches: 4. The CDR3 extends over 14 amino acids. The germline V gene has CDR1 SGHTS and CDR2 YDEGEE. This CDR3 reads CASNGGRNTGELFF. The CDR3 DNA reads as TGTGCCAGCAACGGCGGGAGAAACACCGGGGAGCTGTTTTTT.

The rearrangement joins TRBV18 to TRBJ2-5; TRBD1 is a possible D gene (5 bases). This CDR3 region has 16 residues. Per germline, CDR1 KGHSH and CDR2 LQKENI. The V and J ends lost 3 bases and 2 bases respectively, with 16 bases between them. The CDR3 protein is CASSPRTMAGQETQYF. DNA for the CDR3: TGTGCCAGCTCACCTCGCACGATGGCAGGGCAAGAGACCCAGTACTTC.

V usage is TRBV10-1 and J usage is TRBJ1-2; D gene uncertain. V was shortened by 2 bases and J by 1 base, with 5 bases between the two germline ends. Germline V gives CDR1 WNHNN, CDR2 SYGVQD (reference sequence). There are 13 residues in the CDR3. CDR3 sequence: CASSENSNYGYTF. CDR3 nucleotide sequence: TGCGCCAGCAGTGAGAACAGTAACTATGGCTACACCTTC.

The chain carries TRBV9 and TRBJ2-2; D might be TRBD2 (6 bases). V was pared by 0 bases and J by 4 bases, with 10 bases between. The germline V gene has CDR1 SGDLS and CDR2 YYNGEE. The CDR3 loop spans 15 amino acids. For the CDR3, the DNA is TGTGCCAGCAGCGTAGGAGTCGGGGGCACCGGGGAGCTGTTTTTT. This sequence encodes CASSVGVGGTGELFF.

The chain is built from TRBV19 and TRBJ2-7, with D tentatively TRBD1 (5 bases). CDR3 size: 14 residues. Looked up from germline, CDR1 is LNHDA and CDR2 is SQIVND (reference sequence). The germline V and J ends were trimmed by 0 bases and 2 bases, with 8 bases remaining between them. CDR3 DNA sequence: TGTGCCAGTAGTATAGAGGAGACAGCCTACGAGCAGTACTTC. Protein sequence: CASSIEETAYEQYF.

The chain employs TRBV23-1 and TRBJ2-3; 7 bases line up with TRBD1. TRBV23-1 belongs to the ORF category, with a function that is uncertain. V shed 4 bases and J 2 bases; nucleotides not matched to a gene: 3. The CDR3 totals 14 residues. This chain's CDR3 is CASSRGQHTDTQYF. CDR3 DNA sequence: TGCGCCAGCAGTCGGGGACAGCACACAGATACGCAGTATTTT.

The CDR3 DNA follows: TGTGCCATCAGACTCCGGGCGGGCCCCACTAACTATGGCTACACCTTC. Its protein is CAIRLRAGPTNYGYTF. V usage is TRBV10-3 and J usage is TRBJ1-2; no clear D gene. This CDR3 spans 16 amino acids. V was pared by 6 bases and J by 0 bases, with 17 bases between. Germline-derived CDR1 and CDR2 are ENHRY and SYGVKD.

The chain links TRBV5-1 to TRBJ2-7; D remains ambiguous. The V end was cut by 4 bases, the J end by 3 bases, with 17 bases between. In germline, CDR1 is SGHRS, CDR2 YFSETQ. The CDR3 is made up of 15 amino acids. The CDR3 DNA reads TGCGCCAGCAGCCCGATGGCGGATAAAAGCTACGAGCAGTACTTC. Translated, it gives CASSPMADKSYEQYF.

This sequence joins TRBV7-3 and TRBJ1-5; 7 bases match TRBD1. Germline CDR1 SGHTA, CDR2 FQGTGA. The J segment lost 1 base and the V segment lost 5 bases, leaving 8 bases of the junction unmatched. The CDR3 loop spans 16 amino acids. CDR3 sequence reads: CASSGRTQGSNQPQHF. The CDR3 DNA sequence: TGTGCCAGCAGCGGACGGACACAGGGGAGCAATCAGCCCCAGCATTTT.

This sequence joins TRBV5-6 and TRBJ2-7; TRBD1 agrees at 8 bases. V trimming: 4 bases; J trimming: 7 bases; junction bases outside the gene matches: 4. CDR1 is SGHDT, CDR2 YYEEEE, per germline. There are 12 residues in the CDR3. For the CDR3, the DNA is TGTGCCAGCAGCCCGACAGGGGAAGAGCAGTACTTC. Translation gives CASSPTGEEQYF.